This T cell receptor (beta chain) was captured in a study of blood T cell repertoires in COVID-19. Germline values: CDR1 SGHNT, CDR2 YENEEA. V was shortened by 5 bases and J by 3 bases, with 13 bases between the two germline ends. The CDR3 runs 14 residues. Only one count was recorded for this clone. In the authors' methods: Amplifying reference gene primers gave estimates of nucleated cell counts. Here immunoSEQ multiplex PCR was the method, and the copy in TCRdb shows in-frame clones only, minus some. Clonal size and the V and J genes are those of that table, whereas D and trimming came from the DNA. The sample holds under 450,000 clones, about 88% seen once.

The sequence derives from a woman aged 60-70 years with COVID-19, enrolled during active disease. The sample consisted of peripheral blood. V and J are TRBV11-3 and TRBJ1-1; D may be TRBD1 (6 bases). The CDR3 DNA is TGTGCCAGCAGCCTACAGGGTCGCGACACTGAAGCTTTCTTT. Translated, it gives CASSLQGRDTEAFF.